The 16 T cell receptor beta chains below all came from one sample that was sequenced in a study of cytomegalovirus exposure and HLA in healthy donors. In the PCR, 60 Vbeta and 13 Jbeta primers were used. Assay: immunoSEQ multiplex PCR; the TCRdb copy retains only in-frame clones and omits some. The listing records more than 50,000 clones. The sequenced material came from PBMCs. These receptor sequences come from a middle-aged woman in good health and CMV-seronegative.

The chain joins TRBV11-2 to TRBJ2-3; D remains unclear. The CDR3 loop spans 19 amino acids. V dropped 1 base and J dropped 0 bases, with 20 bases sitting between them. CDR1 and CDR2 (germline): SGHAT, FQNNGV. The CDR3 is CASSLVVSLVQSSTDTQYF. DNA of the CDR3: TGTGCCAGCAGCTTAGTAGTAAGCCTAGTCCAGTCTAGCACAGATACGCAGTATTTT.

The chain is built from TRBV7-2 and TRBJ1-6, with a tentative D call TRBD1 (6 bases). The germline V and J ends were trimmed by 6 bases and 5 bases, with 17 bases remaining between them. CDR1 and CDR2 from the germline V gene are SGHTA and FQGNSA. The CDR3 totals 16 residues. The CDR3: CASRPTGTSDNSPLHF. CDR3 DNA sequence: TGTGCCAGCAGGCCTACAGGGACTAGCGATAATTCACCCCTCCACTTT. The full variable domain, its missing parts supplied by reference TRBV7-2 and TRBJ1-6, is GAGVSQSPSNKVTEKGKDVELRCDPISGHTALYWYRQSLGQGLEFLIYFQGNSAPDKSGLPSDRFSAERTGGSVSTLTIQRTQQEDSAVYLCASRPTGTSDNSPLHFGNGTRLTVT.

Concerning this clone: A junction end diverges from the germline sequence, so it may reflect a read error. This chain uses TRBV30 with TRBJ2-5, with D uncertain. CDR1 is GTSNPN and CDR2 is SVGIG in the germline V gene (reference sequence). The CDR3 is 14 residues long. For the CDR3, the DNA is TGTACCTGGAGTGTAGCCACAGTGGGTACGCCCCAGTACTTC. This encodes CTWSVATVGTPQYF.

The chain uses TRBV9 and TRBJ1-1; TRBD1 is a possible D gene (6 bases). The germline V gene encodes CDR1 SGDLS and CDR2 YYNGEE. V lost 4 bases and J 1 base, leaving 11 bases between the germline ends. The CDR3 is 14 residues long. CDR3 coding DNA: TGTGCCAGCAGCCCTCTGACAGGGAACACTGAAGCTTTCTTT. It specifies CASSPLTGNTEAFF.

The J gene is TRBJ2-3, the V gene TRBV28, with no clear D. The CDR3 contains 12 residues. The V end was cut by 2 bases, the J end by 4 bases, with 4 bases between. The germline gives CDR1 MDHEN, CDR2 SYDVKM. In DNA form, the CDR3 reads TGTGCCAGCAGTTTAACGGCAGATACGCAGTATTTT. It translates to CASSLTADTQYF.

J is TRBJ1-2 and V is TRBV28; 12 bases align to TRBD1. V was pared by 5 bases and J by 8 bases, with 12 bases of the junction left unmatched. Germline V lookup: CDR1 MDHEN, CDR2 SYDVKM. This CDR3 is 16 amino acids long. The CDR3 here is CASSPPPGQGAKGYTF. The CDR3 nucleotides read TGTGCCAGCAGTCCTCCACCGGGACAGGGGGCAAAAGGCTACACCTTC.

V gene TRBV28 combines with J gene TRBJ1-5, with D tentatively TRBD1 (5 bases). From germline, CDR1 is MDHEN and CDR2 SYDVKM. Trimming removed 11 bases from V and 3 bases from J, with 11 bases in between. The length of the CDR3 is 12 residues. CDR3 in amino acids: CAGGVINQPQHF. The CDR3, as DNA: TGTGCCGGAGGGGTTATCAATCAGCCCCAGCATTTT.

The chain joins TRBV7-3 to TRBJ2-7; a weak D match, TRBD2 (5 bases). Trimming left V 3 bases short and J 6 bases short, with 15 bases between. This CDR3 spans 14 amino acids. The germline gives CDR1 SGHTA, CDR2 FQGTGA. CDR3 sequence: CASSFGSALSEQYF. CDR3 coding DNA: TGTGCCAGCAGCTTTGGGAGCGCTTTGTCCGAGCAGTACTTC.

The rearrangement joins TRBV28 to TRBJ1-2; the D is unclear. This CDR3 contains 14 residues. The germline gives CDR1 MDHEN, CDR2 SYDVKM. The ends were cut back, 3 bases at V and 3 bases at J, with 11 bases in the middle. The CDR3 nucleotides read TGTGCCAGCAGTTTGAGTCGGGGTGACTATGGCTACACCTTC. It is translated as CASSLSRGDYGYTF.

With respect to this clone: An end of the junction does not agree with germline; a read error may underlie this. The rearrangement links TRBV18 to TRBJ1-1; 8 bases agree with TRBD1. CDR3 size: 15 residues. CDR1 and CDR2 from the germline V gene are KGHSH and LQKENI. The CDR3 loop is CASSPRTGLKTEAFF. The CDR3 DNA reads TGTGCCAGCTCACCACGGACAGGGCTGAAAACTGAAGCTTTCTTT.

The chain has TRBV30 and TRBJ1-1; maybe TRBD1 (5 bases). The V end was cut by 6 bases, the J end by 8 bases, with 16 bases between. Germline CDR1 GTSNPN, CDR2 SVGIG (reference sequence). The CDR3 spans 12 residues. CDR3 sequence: CACQRAGPEAFF. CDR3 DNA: TGTGCCTGCCAACGGGCGGGGCCCGAAGCTTTCTTT.

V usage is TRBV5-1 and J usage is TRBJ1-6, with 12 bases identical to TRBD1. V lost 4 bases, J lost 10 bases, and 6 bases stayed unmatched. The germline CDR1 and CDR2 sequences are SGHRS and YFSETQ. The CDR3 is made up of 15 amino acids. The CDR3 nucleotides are TGCGCCAGCAGCCCGGGACAGGGGGCGAACTCACCCCTCCACTTT. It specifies CASSPGQGANSPLHF.

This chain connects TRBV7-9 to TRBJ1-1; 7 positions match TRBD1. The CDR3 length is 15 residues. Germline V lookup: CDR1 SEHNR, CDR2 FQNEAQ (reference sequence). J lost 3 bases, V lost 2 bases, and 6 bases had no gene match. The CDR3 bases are TGTGCCAGCAGCTTACGACAGGGAAGGGACACTGAAGCTTTCTTT. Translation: CASSLRQGRDTEAFF. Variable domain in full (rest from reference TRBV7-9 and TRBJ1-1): DTGVSQNPRHKITKRGQNVTFRCDPISEHNRLYWYRQTLGQGPEFLTYFQNEAQLEKSRLLSDRFSAERPKGSFSTLEIQRTEQGDSAMYLCASSLRQGRDTEAFFGQGTRLTVV.

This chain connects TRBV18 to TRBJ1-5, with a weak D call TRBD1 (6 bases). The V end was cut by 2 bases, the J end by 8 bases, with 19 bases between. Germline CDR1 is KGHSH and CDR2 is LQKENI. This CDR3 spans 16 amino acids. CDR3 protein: CASSPVDRSPLEPQHF. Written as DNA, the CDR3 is TGTGCCAGCTCACCAGTGGACAGATCCCCTTTAGAGCCCCAGCATTTT.

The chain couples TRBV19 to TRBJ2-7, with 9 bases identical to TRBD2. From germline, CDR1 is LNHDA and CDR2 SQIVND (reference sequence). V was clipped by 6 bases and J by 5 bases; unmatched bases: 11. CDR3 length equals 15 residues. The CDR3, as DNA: TGTGCCAGTAGCACCCTAGCGGGACGGCCCAACGAGCAGTACTTC. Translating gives CASSTLAGRPNEQYF. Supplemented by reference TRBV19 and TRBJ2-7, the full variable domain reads DGGITQSPKYLFRKEGQNVTLSCEQNLNHDAMYWYRQDPGQGLRLIYYSQIVNDFQKGDIAEGYSVSREKKESFPLTVTSAQKNPTAFYLCASSTLAGRPNEQYFGPGTRLTVT.

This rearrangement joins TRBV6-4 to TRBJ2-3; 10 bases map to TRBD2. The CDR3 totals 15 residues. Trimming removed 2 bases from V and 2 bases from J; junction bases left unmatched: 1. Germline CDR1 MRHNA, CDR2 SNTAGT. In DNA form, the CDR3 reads TGTGCCAGCAGTGACAGCGGGGGGGCCACAGATACGCAGTATTTT. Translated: CASSDSGGATDTQYF.